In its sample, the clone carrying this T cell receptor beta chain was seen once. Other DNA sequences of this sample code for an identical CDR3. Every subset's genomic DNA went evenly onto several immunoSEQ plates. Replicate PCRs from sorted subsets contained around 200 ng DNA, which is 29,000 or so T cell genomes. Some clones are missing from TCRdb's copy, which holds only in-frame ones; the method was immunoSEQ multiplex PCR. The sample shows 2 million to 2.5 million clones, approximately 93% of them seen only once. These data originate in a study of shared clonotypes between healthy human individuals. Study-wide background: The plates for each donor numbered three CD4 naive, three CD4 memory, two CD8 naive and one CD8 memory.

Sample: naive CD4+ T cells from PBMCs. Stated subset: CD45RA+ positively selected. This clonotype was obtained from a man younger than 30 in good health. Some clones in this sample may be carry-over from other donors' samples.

CDR3 loop: CSVGRGDTEAFF. CDR3 nucleotide sequence: TGCAGCGTTGGACGGGGGGACACTGAAGCTTTCTTT. The chain combines TRBV29-1 with TRBJ1-1; a weak D match, TRBD1 (5 bases). V lost 4 bases to trimming and J lost 3 bases, with 9 bases between them. Germline V gives CDR1 SQVTM, CDR2 ANQGSEA. The CDR3 sequence is 12 residues long.